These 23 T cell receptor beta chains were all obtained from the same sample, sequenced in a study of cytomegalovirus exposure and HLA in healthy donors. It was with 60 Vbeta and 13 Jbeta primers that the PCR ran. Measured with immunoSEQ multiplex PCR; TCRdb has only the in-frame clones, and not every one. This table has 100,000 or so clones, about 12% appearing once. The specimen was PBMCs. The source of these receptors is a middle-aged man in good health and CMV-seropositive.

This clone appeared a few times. The DNA of the CDR3 is TGTGCCAGCAGCTTAGATCTAGCGGGAGGTAGAGAGACCCAGTACTTC. Protein sequence: CASSLDLAGGRETQYF. This chain joins TRBV7-2 and TRBJ2-5, with TRBD2 matching 11 bases. The germline gives CDR1 SGHTA, CDR2 FQGNSA. The CDR3 loop spans 16 amino acids. V shed 1 base and J 4 bases; nucleotides not matched to a gene: 5.

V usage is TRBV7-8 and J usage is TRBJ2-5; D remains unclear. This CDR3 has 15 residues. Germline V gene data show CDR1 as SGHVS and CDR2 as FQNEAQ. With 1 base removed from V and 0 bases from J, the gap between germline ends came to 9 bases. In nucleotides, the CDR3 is TGTGCCAGCAGCTTAGAAAGGCGGTACCAAGAGACCCAGTACTTC. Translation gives CASSLERRYQETQYF.

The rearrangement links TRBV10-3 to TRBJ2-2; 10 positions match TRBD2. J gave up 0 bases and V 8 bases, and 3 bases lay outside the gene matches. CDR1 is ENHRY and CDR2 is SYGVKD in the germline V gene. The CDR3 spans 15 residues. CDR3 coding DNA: TGTGCCATCCCCGGGACTAGCGCGAACACCGGGGAGCTGTTTTTT. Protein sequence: CAIPGTSANTGELFF.

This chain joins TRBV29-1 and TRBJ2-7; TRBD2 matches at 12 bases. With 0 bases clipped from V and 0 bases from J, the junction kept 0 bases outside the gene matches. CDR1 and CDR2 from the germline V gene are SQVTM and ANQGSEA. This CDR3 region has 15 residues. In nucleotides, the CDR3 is TGCAGCGTTGAAGAACTAGCGGGAGGCTCCTACGAGCAGTACTTC. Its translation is CSVEELAGGSYEQYF.

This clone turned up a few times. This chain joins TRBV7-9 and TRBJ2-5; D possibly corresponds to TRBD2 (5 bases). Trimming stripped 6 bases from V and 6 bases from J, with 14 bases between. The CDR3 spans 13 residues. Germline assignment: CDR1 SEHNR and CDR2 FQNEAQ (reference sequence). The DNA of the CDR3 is TGTGCCAGCAGTGGGTGGGGAGTTAAGACCCAGTACTTC. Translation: CASSGWGVKTQYF.

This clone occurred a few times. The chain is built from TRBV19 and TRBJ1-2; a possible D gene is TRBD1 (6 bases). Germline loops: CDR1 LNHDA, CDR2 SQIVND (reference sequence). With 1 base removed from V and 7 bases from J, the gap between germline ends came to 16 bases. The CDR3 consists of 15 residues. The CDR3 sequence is CASSIGQAPGAGYTF. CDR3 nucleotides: TGTGCCAGTAGTATAGGACAGGCCCCCGGGGCTGGCTACACCTTC. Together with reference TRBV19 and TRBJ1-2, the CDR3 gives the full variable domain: DGGITQSPKYLFRKEGQNVTLSCEQNLNHDAMYWYRQDPGQGLRLIYYSQIVNDFQKGDIAEGYSVSREKKESFPLTVTSAQKNPTAFYLCASSIGQAPGAGYTFGSGTRLTVV.

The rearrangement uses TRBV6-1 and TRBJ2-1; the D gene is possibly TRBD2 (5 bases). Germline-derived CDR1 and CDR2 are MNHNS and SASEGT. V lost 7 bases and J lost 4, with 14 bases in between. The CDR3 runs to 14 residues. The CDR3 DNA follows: TGTGCCAGCACGGACTGGGCCTTATACAATGAGCAGTTCTTC. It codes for CASTDWALYNEQFF.

DNA for the CDR3: TGTGCCAGCAGCTTAGTTGGGACTTCTGGAAACACCATATATTTT. It specifies CASSLVGTSGNTIYF. This chain joins TRBV11-2 and TRBJ1-3; TRBD1 is a possible D gene (5 bases). CDR1 is SGHAT and CDR2 is FQNNGV in the germline V gene. CDR3 length: 15 amino acids. Trimming cost V 1 base and J 1 base, with 8 bases left between them.

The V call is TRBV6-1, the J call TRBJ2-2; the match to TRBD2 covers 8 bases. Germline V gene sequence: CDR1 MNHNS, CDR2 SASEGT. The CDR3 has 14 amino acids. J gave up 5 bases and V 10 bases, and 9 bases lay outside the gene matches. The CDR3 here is CATGLAGRTGELFF. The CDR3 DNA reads TGTGCCACCGGATTAGCGGGAAGGACCGGGGAGCTGTTTTTT.

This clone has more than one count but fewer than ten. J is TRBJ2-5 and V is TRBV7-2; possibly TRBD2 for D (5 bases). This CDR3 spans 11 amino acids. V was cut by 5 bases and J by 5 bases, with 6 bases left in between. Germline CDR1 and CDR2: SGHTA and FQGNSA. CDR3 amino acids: CASSRGETQYF. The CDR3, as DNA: TGTGCCAGCAGCCGAGGGGAGACCCAGTACTTC.

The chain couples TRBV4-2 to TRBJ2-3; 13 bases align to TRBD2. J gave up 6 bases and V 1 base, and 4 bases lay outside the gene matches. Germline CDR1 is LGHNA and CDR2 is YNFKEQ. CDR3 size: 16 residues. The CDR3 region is CASSQGTSGRADTQYF. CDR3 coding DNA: TGTGCCAGCAGCCAAGGGACTAGCGGGAGAGCGGATACGCAGTATTTT.

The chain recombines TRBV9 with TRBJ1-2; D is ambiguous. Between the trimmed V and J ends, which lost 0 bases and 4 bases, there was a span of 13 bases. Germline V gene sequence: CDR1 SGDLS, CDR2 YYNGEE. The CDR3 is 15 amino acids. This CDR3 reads CASSVDGDLGYGYTF. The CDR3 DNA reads TGTGCCAGCAGCGTAGACGGGGATCTGGGCTATGGCTACACCTTC.

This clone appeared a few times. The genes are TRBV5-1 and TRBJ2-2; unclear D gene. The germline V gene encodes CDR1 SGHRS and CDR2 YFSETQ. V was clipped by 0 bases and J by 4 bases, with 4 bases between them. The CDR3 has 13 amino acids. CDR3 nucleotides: TGCGCCAGCAGCTTGGCCTCCACCGGGGAGCTGTTTTTT. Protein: CASSLASTGELFF.

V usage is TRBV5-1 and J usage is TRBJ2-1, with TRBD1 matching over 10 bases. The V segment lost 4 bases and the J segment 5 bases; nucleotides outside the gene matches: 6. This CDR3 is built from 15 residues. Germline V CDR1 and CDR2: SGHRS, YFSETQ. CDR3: CASSPRTGGDNEQFF. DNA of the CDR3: TGCGCCAGCAGCCCCAGGACAGGGGGGGACAATGAGCAGTTCTTC.

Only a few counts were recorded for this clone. CDR3 amino acids: CASRPGGGDTEAFF. The CDR3, as DNA: TGCGCCAGCAGACCAGGGGGTGGGGACACTGAAGCTTTCTTT. The chain links TRBV10-2 to TRBJ1-1; 7 bases line up with TRBD1. The CDR3 is 14 residues long. Germline V gene lookup returns CDR1 WSHSY and CDR2 SAAADI. Trimming cost V 6 bases and J 3 bases; bases outside gene matches: 7.

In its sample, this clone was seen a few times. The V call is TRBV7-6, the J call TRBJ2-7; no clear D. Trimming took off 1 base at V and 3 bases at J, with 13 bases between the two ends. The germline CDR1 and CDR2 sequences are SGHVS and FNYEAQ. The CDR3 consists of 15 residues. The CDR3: CASSLGGLAIYEQYF. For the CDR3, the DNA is TGTGCCAGCAGCTTAGGAGGTCTGGCCATCTACGAGCAGTACTTC. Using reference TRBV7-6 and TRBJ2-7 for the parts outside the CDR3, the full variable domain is GAGVSQSPRYKVTKRGQDVALRCDPISGHVSLYWYRQALGQGPEFLTYFNYEAQQDKSGLPNDRFSAERPEGSISTLTIQRTEQRDSAMYRCASSLGGLAIYEQYFGPGTRLTVT.

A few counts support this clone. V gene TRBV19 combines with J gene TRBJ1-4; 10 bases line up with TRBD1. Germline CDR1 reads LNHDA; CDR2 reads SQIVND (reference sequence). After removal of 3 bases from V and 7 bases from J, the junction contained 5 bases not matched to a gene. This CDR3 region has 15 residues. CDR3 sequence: CASSIRQGAFEKLFF. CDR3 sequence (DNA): TGTGCCAGTAGTATCCGACAGGGGGCTTTTGAAAAACTGTTTTTT.

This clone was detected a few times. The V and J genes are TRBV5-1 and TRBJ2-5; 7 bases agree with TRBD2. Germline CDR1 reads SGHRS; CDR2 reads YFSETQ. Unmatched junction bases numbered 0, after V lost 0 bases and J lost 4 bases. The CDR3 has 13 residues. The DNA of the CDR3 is TGCGCCAGCAGCTTGGGCGGGGGAGAGACCCAGTACTTC. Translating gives CASSLGGGETQYF.

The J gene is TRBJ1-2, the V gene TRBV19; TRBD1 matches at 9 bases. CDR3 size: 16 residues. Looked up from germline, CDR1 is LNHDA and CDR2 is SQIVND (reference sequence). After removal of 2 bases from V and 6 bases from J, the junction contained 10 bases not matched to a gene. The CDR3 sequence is CASSIIWDREENGYTF. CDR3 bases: TGTGCCAGTAGTATAATCTGGGACAGGGAAGAAAATGGCTACACCTTC.

Here the CDR3 DNA reads TGTGCCTGGAGTGGCCTTCGGGGAGGCATTCAGTACTTC. This gives the protein CAWSGLRGGIQYF. V and J are TRBV30 and TRBJ2-4; D is perhaps TRBD2 (6 bases). V lost 1 base and J lost 9, with 13 bases in between. CDR3 length: 13 amino acids. Per the germline V gene, CDR1 is GTSNPN and CDR2 is SVGIG (reference sequence).

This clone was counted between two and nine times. This CDR3 reads CASSSPGTGDTEAFF. For the CDR3, the DNA is TGTGCCAGCAGTTCTCCCGGGACAGGGGACACTGAAGCTTTCTTT. This chain links TRBV6-5 with TRBJ1-1; 10 bases are shared with TRBD1. Germline CDR1 MNHEY, CDR2 SVGAGI. There are 15 residues in the CDR3. V shed 4 bases, J shed 3 bases, and the junction held 5 bases outside the gene matches.

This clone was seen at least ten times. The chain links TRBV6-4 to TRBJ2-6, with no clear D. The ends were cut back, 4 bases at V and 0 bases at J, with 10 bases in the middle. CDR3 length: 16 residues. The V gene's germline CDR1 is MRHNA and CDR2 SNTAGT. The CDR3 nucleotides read TGTGCCAGCAGTGGAGACACCAGCTCTGGGGCCAACGTCCTGACTTTC. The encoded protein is CASSGDTSSGANVLTF.

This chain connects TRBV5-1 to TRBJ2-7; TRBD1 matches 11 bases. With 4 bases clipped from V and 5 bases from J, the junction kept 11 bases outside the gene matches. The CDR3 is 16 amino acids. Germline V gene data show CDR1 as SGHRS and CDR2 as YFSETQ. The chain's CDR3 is CASSKMPGQGVDEQYF. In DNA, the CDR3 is TGCGCCAGCAGCAAGATGCCGGGACAGGGGGTAGACGAGCAGTACTTC.